The next 13 T cell receptor beta chains were all read from a single sample in a study of shared clonotypes between healthy human individuals. Here immunoSEQ multiplex PCR was the method, and the copy in TCRdb shows in-frame clones only, minus some. Here the sample spans around 440,000 clones, approximately 80% being singletons. The specimen sequenced was PBMCs. These receptors were taken from a woman aged 40 to 50 in good health. Some clones in this sample may be carry-over from other donors' samples.

V usage is TRBV9 and J usage is TRBJ2-5; 9 nucleotides agree with TRBD1. Trimming took 0 bases from V and 1 from J; bases not matched to a gene: 1. The CDR3 has 15 residues. Germline-derived CDR1 and CDR2 are SGDLS and YYNGEE. The CDR3 is CASSVVDRGQETQYF. CDR3 in DNA: TGTGCCAGCAGCGTAGTGGACAGGGGCCAAGAGACCCAGTACTTC.

J is TRBJ1-5 and V is TRBV2; 7 positions match TRBD1. This CDR3 has 14 residues. V lost 8 bases to trimming and J lost 5 bases; unmatched junction nucleotides: 9. Germline CDR1 is SNHLY and CDR2 is FYNNEI. The CDR3 sequence is CASPFRQGYQPQHF. The CDR3 DNA reads as TGTGCCAGCCCTTTCCGACAGGGCTATCAGCCCCAGCATTTT.

The chain carries TRBV4-2 and TRBJ2-1; D may be TRBD1 or TRBD2 (6 bases each). Germline V CDR1 and CDR2: LGHNA, YNFKEQ. V was pared by 3 bases and J by 9 bases, with 18 bases between. This CDR3 comprises 15 residues. Here the CDR3 reads CASSHPGPEGGEQFF. The CDR3 DNA reads TGTGCCAGCAGCCATCCCGGACCCGAGGGGGGTGAGCAGTTCTTC.

On this clone itself: Given a much more abundant clone one base away, this may be a read error. This chain uses TRBV7-9 with TRBJ2-5; D remains unclear. The end of the DNA aligns better with TRBJ2-7, so the J call may be wrong. This CDR3 has 15 amino acids. CDR1 and CDR2 from the germline V gene are SEHNR and FQNEAQ (reference sequence). Here the CDR3 reads CASSPPSRFGYEQYF. The DNA for the CDR3 is TGTGCCAGCAGCCCGCCCTCCAGGTTCGGCTACGAGCAGTACTTC.

The rearrangement uses TRBV18 and TRBJ2-7, with 8 bases fitting TRBD1. The CDR3 runs 14 residues. CDR1 and CDR2 (germline): KGHSH, LQKENI. V lost 3 bases and J lost 3; bases outside the gene matches: 4. This chain's CDR3 is CASSPGQAYYEQYF. In DNA form, the CDR3 reads TGTGCCAGCTCACCGGGACAGGCCTACTACGAGCAGTACTTC.

This rearrangement joins TRBV30 to TRBJ2-5, with unresolved D. V lost 2 bases, J lost 0 bases, and 28 bases lay in between. The CDR3 length is 20 residues. Germline CDR1 and CDR2: GTSNPN and SVGIG (reference sequence). The CDR3: CAWSRAGVSFRTLYQETQYF. The CDR3 DNA sequence: TGTGCCTGGAGTAGGGCCGGCGTTTCATTCCGAACTTTGTACCAAGAGACCCAGTACTTC.

The chain is built from TRBV28 and TRBJ2-7; 11 bases fit TRBD1. With V trimmed by 5 bases and J by 6 bases, 9 bases remained unmatched. CDR1 and CDR2 from the germline V gene are MDHEN and SYDVKM. The CDR3 contains 15 residues. CDR3 loop: CASSTGTGGPREQYF. In DNA form, the CDR3 reads TGTGCCAGCAGTACCGGGACAGGGGGGCCCCGCGAGCAGTACTTC.

V gene TRBV6-5 combines with J gene TRBJ2-3; 12 bases fit TRBD2. Trimming cost V 5 bases and J 4 bases; bases outside gene matches: 4. In germline, CDR1 is MNHEY, CDR2 SVGAGI. This CDR3 spans 15 amino acids. As DNA, the CDR3 is TGTGCCAGCAGTAAGACTAGCGGGAGTGCAGATACGCAGTATTTT. Amino acids: CASSKTSGSADTQYF.

This clone was counted once. This sample also contains other DNA sequences that code for the same CDR3. J is TRBJ1-6 and V is TRBV19; TRBD1 agrees at 9 bases. This CDR3 has 14 amino acids. The germline CDR1 and CDR2 sequences are LNHDA and SQIVND (reference sequence). V lost 3 bases to trimming and J lost 10 bases; unmatched junction nucleotides: 4. The CDR3: CASSIGQGISPLHF. In nucleotides, the CDR3 is TGTGCCAGTAGTATCGGACAGGGGATCTCACCCCTCCACTTT.

The chain is built from TRBV7-2 and TRBJ1-5; D gene unclear. The CDR3 extends over 13 amino acids. V shed 1 base and J shed 8 bases, with 9 bases lying between them. Germline V gene data show CDR1 as SGHTA and CDR2 as FQGNSA. In nucleotides, the CDR3 is TGTGCCAGCAGCTTAGATTCCGGGAAGCCCCAGCATTTT. Amino acid sequence: CASSLDSGKPQHF.

This clone has just one count. The J gene is TRBJ2-7, the V gene TRBV4-2, with TRBD2 matching 8 bases. This CDR3 has 16 amino acids. Germline CDR1 LGHNA, CDR2 YNFKEQ. Trimming took 2 bases from V and 4 from J; bases not matched to a gene: 10. The CDR3 region is CASSQLRDGREYEQYF. Here the CDR3 DNA reads TGTGCCAGCAGCCAATTACGTGACGGGAGGGAATACGAGCAGTACTTC.

This clone was detected only once. V gene TRBV6-5 combines with J gene TRBJ2-7; D could derive from TRBD1 or TRBD2 (6 bases each). Germline CDR1 and CDR2: MNHEY and SVGAGI. The CDR3 has 13 residues. V shed 5 bases and J shed 5 bases, with 13 bases lying between them. In DNA, the CDR3 is TGTGCCAGCAGTGCAAACAGGGAGGACGAGCAGTACTTC. Amino acid sequence: CASSANREDEQYF.

This chain links TRBV5-1 with TRBJ1-2, with TRBD1 matching over 8 bases. CDR3 length: 16 amino acids. The germline gives CDR1 SGHRS, CDR2 YFSETQ. Germline trimming cut 3 bases from V and 2 bases from J; bases unmatched to any gene: 9. The CDR3 reads CASSYGTGVYNYGYTF. The DNA for the CDR3 is TGCGCCAGCAGCTACGGGACAGGAGTATACAACTATGGCTACACCTTC.